The 10 T cell receptor beta chains reported below all come from one sample, sequenced in a study of blood T cell repertoires in COVID-19. Some clones are missing from TCRdb's copy, which holds only in-frame ones; the method was immunoSEQ multiplex PCR. Of about 86,000 clones detected, 80% to 85% appear once; the ten largest clones hold roughly 30%. Sequenced sample: peripheral blood. These TCRs come from an elderly woman with active or convalescent COVID-19.

The V call is TRBV6-1, the J call TRBJ2-7, with D hard to call. The CDR3 covers 12 residues. Germline CDR1 MNHNS, CDR2 SASEGT. Trimming left V 2 bases short and J 5 bases short, with 7 bases between. In DNA form, the CDR3 reads TGTGCCAGCAGTGAACGGTTCGACGAGCAGTACTTC. It codes for CASSERFDEQYF.

This clone was found a few times. The rearrangement joins TRBV10-3 to TRBJ1-5; a possible D gene is TRBD1 (5 bases). The CDR3 runs to 13 residues. The germline gives CDR1 ENHRY, CDR2 SYGVKD. V shed 6 bases and J shed 3 bases, with 9 bases lying between them. CDR3 nucleotide sequence: TGTGCCATCAGGGAAGGGGCCAATCAGCCCCAGCATTTT. Protein: CAIREGANQPQHF.

This sequence joins TRBV19 and TRBJ2-6; 11 bases line up with TRBD1. With 0 bases clipped from V and 2 bases from J, the junction kept 6 bases outside the gene matches. The CDR3 runs to 19 residues. The germline V gene has CDR1 LNHDA and CDR2 SQIVND (reference sequence). The DNA of the CDR3 is TGTGCCAGTAGTATAGATCTCGGACAGGGGGCGGCTGGGGCCAACGTCCTGACTTTC. Protein product: CASSIDLGQGAAGANVLTF. Complete variable domain (other parts from reference TRBV19 and TRBJ2-6): DGGITQSPKYLFRKEGQNVTLSCEQNLNHDAMYWYRQDPGQGLRLIYYSQIVNDFQKGDIAEGYSVSREKKESFPLTVTSAQKNPTAFYLCASSIDLGQGAAGANVLTFGAGSRLTVL.

Only one count was recorded for this clone. The rearrangement uses TRBV7-2 and TRBJ1-2; D not certain. The CDR3 consists of 14 residues. In germline, CDR1 is SGHTA, CDR2 FQGNSA. Trimming pared 0 bases from V and 8 bases from J, leaving 13 bases between. CDR3: CASSLAQSAGGYTF. The CDR3 region has the DNA TGTGCCAGCAGCTTAGCGCAGTCCGCCGGGGGCTACACCTTC.

This clone was seen only once. The CDR3 nucleotides read TGTGCCAGCAGTCGCGGGAGGGATCTTAACAATGAGCAGTTCTTC. The encoded protein is CASSRGRDLNNEQFF. This sequence joins TRBV6-5 and TRBJ2-1; 9 positions agree with TRBD2. The CDR3 is 15 amino acids. V shed 5 bases, J shed 5 bases, and the junction held 7 bases outside the gene matches. CDR1 and CDR2 from the germline V gene are MNHEY and SVGAGI.

CDR3 residues: CASSADVSNQPQHF. The CDR3 coding sequence is TGTGCCAGCAGCGCGGATGTTAGCAATCAGCCCCAGCATTTT. The gene calls are TRBV7-8 and TRBJ1-5; D is unclear. V was trimmed by 5 bases and J by 0 bases, leaving 8 bases between them. The CDR3 runs to 14 residues. Per germline, CDR1 SGHVS and CDR2 FQNEAQ.

The rearrangement joins TRBV6-4 to TRBJ2-1; D perhaps matches TRBD2 (6 bases). V was pared by 0 bases and J by 9 bases, with 12 bases between. The CDR3 is 14 residues long. Germline V lookup: CDR1 MRHNA, CDR2 SNTAGT. CDR3 sequence (DNA): TGTGCCAGCAGTGACTCTCCTAGCGATGGTGAGCAGTTCTTC. Translation gives CASSDSPSDGEQFF.

This clone was seen a single time. The V and J genes are TRBV27 and TRBJ2-1, with 10 bases fitting TRBD1. The germline V gene has CDR1 MNHEY and CDR2 SMNVEV (reference sequence). This CDR3 spans 15 amino acids. Trimming removed 2 bases from V and 7 bases from J; junction bases left unmatched: 5. The CDR3 loop is CASSLGTGVGNEQFF. In nucleotides, the CDR3 is TGTGCCAGCAGTTTAGGGACAGGGGTGGGAAATGAGCAGTTCTTC.

The rearrangement joins TRBV2 to TRBJ1-4; D not resolved. The V gene's germline CDR1 is SNHLY and CDR2 FYNNEI. There are 14 residues in the CDR3. V lost 8 bases and J 0 bases, leaving 10 bases between the germline ends. The DNA for the CDR3 is TGTGCCAGCGCAATACTTGCAACTAATGAAAAACTGTTTTTT. It is translated as CASAILATNEKLFF.

The chain carries TRBV5-1 and TRBJ2-1, with TRBD2 as a possible D gene (6 bases). CDR1 is SGHRS and CDR2 is YFSETQ in the germline V gene. The CDR3 has 15 amino acids. V was clipped by 4 bases and J by 6 bases, with 17 bases between them. CDR3 nucleotide sequence: TGCGCCAGCAGCCCAGGACTAATAGTAGGCAATGAGCAGTTCTTC. Translating gives CASSPGLIVGNEQFF.